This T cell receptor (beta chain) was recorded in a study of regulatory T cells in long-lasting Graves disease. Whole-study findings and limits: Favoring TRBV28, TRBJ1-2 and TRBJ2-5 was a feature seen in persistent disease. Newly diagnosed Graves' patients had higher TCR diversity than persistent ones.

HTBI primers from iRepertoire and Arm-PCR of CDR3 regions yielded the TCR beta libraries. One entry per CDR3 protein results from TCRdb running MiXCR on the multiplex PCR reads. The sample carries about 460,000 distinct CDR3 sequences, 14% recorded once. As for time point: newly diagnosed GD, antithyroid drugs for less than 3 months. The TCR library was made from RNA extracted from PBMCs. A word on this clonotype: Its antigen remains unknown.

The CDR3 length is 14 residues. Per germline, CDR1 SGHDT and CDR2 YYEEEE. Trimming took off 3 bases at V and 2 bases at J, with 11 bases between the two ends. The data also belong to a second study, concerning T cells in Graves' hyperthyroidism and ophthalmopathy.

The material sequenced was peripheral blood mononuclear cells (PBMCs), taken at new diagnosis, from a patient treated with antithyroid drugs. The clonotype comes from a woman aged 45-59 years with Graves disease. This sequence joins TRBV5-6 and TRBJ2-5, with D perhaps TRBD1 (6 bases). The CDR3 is CASSWLTGQETQYF. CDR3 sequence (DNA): TGTGCCAGCAGCTGGCTGACAGGTCAAGAGACCCAGTACTTC. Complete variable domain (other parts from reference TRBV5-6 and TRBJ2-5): DAGVTQSPTHLIKTRGQQVTLRCSPKSGHDTVSWYQQALGQGPQFIFQYYEEEERQRGNFPDRFSGHQFPNYSSELNVNALLLGDSALYLCASSWLTGQETQYFGPGTRLLVL.